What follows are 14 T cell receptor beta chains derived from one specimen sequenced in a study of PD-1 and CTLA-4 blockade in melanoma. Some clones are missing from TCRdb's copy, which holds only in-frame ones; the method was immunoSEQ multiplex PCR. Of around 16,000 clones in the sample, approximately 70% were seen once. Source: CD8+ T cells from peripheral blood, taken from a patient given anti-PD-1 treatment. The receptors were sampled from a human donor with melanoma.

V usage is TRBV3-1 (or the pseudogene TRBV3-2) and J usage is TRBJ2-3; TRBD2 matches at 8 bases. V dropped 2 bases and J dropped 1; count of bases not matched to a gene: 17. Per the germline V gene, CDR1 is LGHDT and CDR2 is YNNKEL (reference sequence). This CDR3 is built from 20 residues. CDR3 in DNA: TGTGCCAGCAGCCAAATGTTGGGGACTAGAGAGGGTCGGGGCACAGATACGCAGTATTTT. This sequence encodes CASSQMLGTREGRGTDTQYF.

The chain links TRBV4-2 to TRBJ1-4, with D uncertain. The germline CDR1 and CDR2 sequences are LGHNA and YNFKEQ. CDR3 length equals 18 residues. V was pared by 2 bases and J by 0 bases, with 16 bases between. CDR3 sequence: CASSQSSPPRATNEKLFF. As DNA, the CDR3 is TGTGCCAGCAGCCAATCCTCTCCTCCCCGGGCAACTAATGAAAAACTGTTTTTT.

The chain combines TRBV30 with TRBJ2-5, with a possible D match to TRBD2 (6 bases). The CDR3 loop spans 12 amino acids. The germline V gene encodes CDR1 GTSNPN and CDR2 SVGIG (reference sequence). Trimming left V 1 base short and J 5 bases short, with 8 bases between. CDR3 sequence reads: CAWSGSGETQYF. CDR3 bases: TGTGCCTGGAGTGGGAGCGGGGAGACCCAGTACTTC.

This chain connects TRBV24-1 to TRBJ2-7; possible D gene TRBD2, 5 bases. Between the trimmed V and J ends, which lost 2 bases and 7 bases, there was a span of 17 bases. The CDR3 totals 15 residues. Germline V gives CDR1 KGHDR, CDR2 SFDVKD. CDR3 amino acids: CATSDSRGRPGEQYF. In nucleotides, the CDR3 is TGTGCCACCAGTGATTCCCGAGGGAGACCGGGGGAGCAGTACTTC.

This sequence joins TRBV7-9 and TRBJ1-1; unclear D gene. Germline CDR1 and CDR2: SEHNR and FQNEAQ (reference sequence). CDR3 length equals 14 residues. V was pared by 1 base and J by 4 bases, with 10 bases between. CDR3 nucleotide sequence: TGTGCCAGCAGCTTAGTCCTGGGCGGCACTGAAGCTTTCTTT. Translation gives CASSLVLGGTEAFF.

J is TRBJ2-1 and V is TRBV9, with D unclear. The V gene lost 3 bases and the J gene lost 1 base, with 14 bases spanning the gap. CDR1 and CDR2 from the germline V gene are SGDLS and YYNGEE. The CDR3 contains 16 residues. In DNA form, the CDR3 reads TGTGCCAGCAGCGCTCACATGAGCAGATCCTACAATGAGCAGTTCTTC. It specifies CASSAHMSRSYNEQFF.

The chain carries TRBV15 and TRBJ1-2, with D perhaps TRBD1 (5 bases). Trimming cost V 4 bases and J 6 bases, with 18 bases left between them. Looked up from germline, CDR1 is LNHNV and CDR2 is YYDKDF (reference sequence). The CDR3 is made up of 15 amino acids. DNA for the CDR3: TGTGCCACCAGCATAGGGGCGCAGTCCGGCCATGGCTACACCTTC. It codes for CATSIGAQSGHGYTF.

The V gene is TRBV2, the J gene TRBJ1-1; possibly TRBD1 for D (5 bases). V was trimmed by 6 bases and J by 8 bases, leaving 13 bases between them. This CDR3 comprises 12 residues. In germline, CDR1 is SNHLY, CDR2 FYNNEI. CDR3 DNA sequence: TGTGCCAGCAGGTTGGGGGGAGGGGAAGCTTTCTTT. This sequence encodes CASRLGGGEAFF.

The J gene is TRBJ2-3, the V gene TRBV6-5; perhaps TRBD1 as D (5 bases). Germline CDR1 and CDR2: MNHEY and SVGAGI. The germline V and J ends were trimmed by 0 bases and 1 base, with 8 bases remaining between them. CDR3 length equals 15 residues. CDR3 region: CASSYSGAGTDTQYF. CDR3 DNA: TGTGCCAGCAGTTACTCAGGGGCGGGCACAGATACGCAGTATTTT.

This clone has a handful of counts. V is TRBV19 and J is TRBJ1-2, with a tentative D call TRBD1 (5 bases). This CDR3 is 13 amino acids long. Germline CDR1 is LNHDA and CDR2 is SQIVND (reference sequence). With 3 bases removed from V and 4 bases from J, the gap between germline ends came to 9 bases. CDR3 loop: CASSIIDSYGYTF. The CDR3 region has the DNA TGTGCCAGTAGTATTATCGACAGCTATGGCTACACCTTC.

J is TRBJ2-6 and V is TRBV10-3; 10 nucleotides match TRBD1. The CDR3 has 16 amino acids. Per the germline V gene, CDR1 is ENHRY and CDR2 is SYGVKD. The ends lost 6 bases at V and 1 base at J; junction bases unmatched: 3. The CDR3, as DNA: TGTGCCATCAGCGGGACAGGGGAATCTGGGGCCAACGTCCTGACTTTC. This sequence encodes CAISGTGESGANVLTF.

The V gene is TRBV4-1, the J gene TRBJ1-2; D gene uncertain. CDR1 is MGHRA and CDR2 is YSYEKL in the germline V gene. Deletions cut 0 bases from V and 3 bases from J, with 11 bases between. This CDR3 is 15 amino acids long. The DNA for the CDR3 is TGCGCCAGCAGCCAAGATTCGGCGGCATACTATGGCTACACCTTC. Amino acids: CASSQDSAAYYGYTF.

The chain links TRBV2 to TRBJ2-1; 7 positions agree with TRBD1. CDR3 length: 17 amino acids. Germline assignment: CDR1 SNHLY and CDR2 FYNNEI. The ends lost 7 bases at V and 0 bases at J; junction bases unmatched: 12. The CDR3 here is CASKHRGEKSSYNEQFF. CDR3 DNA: TGTGCCAGCAAGCACAGGGGCGAAAAAAGCTCCTACAATGAGCAGTTCTTC. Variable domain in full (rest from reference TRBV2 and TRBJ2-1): EPEVTQTPSHQVTQMGQEVILRCVPISNHLYFYWYRQILGQKVEFLVSFYNNEISEKSEIFDDQFSVERPDGSNFTLKIRSTKLEDSAMYFCASKHRGEKSSYNEQFFGPGTRLTVL.

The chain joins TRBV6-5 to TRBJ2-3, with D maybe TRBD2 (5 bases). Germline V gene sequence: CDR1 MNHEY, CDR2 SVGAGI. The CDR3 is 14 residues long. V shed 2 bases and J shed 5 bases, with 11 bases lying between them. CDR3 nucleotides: TGTGCCAGCAGTTACATGGACTCCGGAGATACGCAGTATTTT. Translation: CASSYMDSGDTQYF.